This record looks at one T cell receptor beta chain sequence and its context. Its antigen is undetermined. Via 5' RACE with UMI labels, TRB cDNA libraries were prepared. TCRdb re-called the 5' RACE reads and catalogs CDR3 proteins one per entry, DNA excluded. The record lists some 130,000 distinct CDR3 sequences, of which the ten most abundant hold over 0.35%. Per germline, CDR1 SQVTM and CDR2 ANQGSEA. This CDR3 has 13 amino acids. The entry originates in a study of CXCR3-negative and CXCR3-positive naive CD8 T cells. Study as a whole: With about 1.5 +/- 0.3 million reads per library, the TRB reads numbered roughly 140 million in total. Findings and limits, study-wide: Against CXCR3-negative naive cells, CXCR3-positive naive cells showed more hydrophobic TRB CDR3s. Sequencing showed both naive subsets with comparably high diversity, and memory CD8+ cells much lower. For naive cells, CXCR3-negative and CXCR3-positive subsets had similar TRBV-TRBJ usage; for memory cells, usage differed.

V and J are TRBV29-1 and TRBJ1-2. The receptor was derived from a human donor in good health. Some clones in this sample may be carry-over from other donors' samples. Sequenced sample: naive CXCR3+ CD8+ T cells from blood. Subset: CD45RO-CCR7+CD27+CD95- naive CD8+ T cells expressing CXCR3 (TNR3+). CDR3 loop: CSVRSEHGYGYTF.